The entry below describes one T cell receptor (beta chain). The specificity of this receptor is unknown. Within one base of it there is no much larger clone, and no base qualities were kept. The study was a case-control design nested within a healthcare worker cohort in London, UK, with weekly nasopharyngeal swab PCR tests and blood sampling. Healthcare workers were recruited between 23 and 31 March 2020, during the week of the UK lockdown, and were followed weekly for up to about 15 weeks. Library preparation was by 5' RACE. The listed sequencing device is NextSeq 500. The TCR library protocol attached unique molecular identifiers to individual cDNA molecules to correct for sequencing error and PCR bias. Both TCR alpha and beta chains were sequenced, and tight co-correlation was observed between alpha and beta sequence abundances in each sample. On the study's bioinformatics: Decombinator V4 was used to annotate TCR sequences for V gene, J gene and CDR3. Expanded TCRs were defined as changing significantly between any two time points under a Poisson model with p below 0.0001. TCR abundances were normalised to the total number of TCRs sequenced in each sample and reported as counts per million. MAIT TCRs were defined by TRAV1-2 paired with TRAJ12, TRAJ20 or TRAJ33, and iNKT TCRs by TRAV10 paired with TRAJ18. VDJdb, accessed 1 November 2021, was searched for CMV, EBV and SARS-CoV-2 annotated TCRs, with TCRs annotated for multiple antigens excluded. In-frame beta chains were kept once TCRdb had trimmed the public reads at Q25 with fastp and called clones with MiXCR. Rows with a matching CDR3 protein are joined into one entry that keeps the most common DNA and genes. TCRdb, not the authors, supplied the V and J calls. Here the sample has about 77,000 distinct CDR3 sequences; approximately 9.1% occur a single time. Of the sample, nearly 5% falls within the top ten clones.

The data were obtained in a study of early T cells in non-severe SARS-CoV-2 infection (dated by TCRdb to the early 2020s). Some background on the complete study: TCR sequencing used bulk RNA from unsorted whole blood, so alpha and beta chains could not be paired. General study outcomes and caveats: Matching against VDJdb was skewed toward anti-spike CD8 responses, likely underestimated virus-specific expansions, and missed private and CD4 specificities.

Via the germline V gene (reference sequence), CDR1 is SEHNR and CDR2 FQNEAQ. The V end loses 10 bases and the J end loses 4 bases, and a stretch of 11 bases separates them. Measured from the cysteine to the phenylalanine, the CDR3 is 11 residues long. The DNA shown is the 33-base CDR3, in frame from base 1. The V and J genes are TRBV7-9 and TRBJ2-7; a tentative D call is TRBD2 (6 bases match). The sequence was collected from an adult who was a healthcare worker with PCR-confirmed SARS-CoV-2 infection or an uninfected control (not recorded which). Material for sequencing was whole blood. The DNA sequence is given as TGTGCCATCAAAAGCGGGTACGAGCAGTACTTC. The resulting protein is CAIKSGYEQYF.